The 2 T cell receptor beta chains below all came from one sample that was sequenced in a study of blood T cell repertoires in COVID-19. Clones were sequenced by immunoSEQ multiplex PCR, and TCRdb holds only the in-frame ones, with some missing. The table lists roughly 74,000 clones, over 75% of them singletons. Sample: peripheral blood. The receptors derive from an older man with active or convalescent COVID-19.

This clone was detected only a few times. The V call is TRBV29-1, the J call TRBJ1-1; possibly TRBD1 for D (6 bases). Germline CDR1 reads SQVTM; CDR2 reads ANQGSEA. Trimming took 5 bases from V and 7 from J, leaving 14 bases between them. The CDR3 has 12 residues. CDR3 protein: CSVSTGRGEAFF. For the CDR3, the DNA is TGCAGCGTTTCGACCGGCAGGGGTGAAGCTTTCTTT.

This chain connects TRBV11-2 to TRBJ2-1; a weak D match, TRBD1 (6 bases). Looked up from germline, CDR1 is SGHAT and CDR2 is FQNNGV. The CDR3 extends over 14 amino acids. V lost 1 base to trimming and J lost 2 bases, with 6 bases between them. CDR3 sequence reads: CASSLAGAYNEQFF. For the CDR3, the DNA is TGTGCCAGCAGCTTAGCAGGGGCCTACAATGAGCAGTTCTTC.